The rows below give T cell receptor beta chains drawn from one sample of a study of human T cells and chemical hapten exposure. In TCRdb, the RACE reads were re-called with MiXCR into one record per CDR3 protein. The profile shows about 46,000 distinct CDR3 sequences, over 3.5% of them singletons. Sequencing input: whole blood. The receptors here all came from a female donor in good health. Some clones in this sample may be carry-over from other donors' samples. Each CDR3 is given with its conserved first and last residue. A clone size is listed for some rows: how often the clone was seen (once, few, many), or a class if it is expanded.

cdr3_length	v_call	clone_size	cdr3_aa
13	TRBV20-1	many	CSATHGATDTQYF
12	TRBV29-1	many	CSVEEPPEEQFF
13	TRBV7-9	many	CASSFTGDSPLHF
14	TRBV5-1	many	CASSLRADNSPLHF
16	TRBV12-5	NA	CASGLRQGAMGTEAFF
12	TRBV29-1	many	CSVKQENTEAFF
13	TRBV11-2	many	CASSLGLLTEAFF
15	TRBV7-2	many	CASSPQGAGANVLTF
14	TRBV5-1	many	CASRQAPRVEKLFF
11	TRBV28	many	CASSWDREQYF
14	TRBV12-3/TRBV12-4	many	CASSAGGQTDTQYF
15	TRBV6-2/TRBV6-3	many	CASRPFTSGGSEQYF
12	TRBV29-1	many	CSGGQGKDTQYF
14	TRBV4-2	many	CASSQPQGTDTQYF
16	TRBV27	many	CASSLLTGSSGEKLFF
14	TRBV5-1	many	CASSLVGGLNTQYF
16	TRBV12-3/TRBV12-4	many	CASSPKTGVGNSPLHF
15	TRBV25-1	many	CASSESLKGAGEQYF
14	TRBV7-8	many	CASSLVTTTDTQYF
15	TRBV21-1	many	CASSNRGGSGNTIYF
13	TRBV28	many	CASSPTMSNGYTF
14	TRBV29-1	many	CSARGGLGLHGYTF
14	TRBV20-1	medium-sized	CSARFGRDYYEQYF
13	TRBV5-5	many	CASSPRQVYEQYF
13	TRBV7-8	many	CASSPDTSYGYTF